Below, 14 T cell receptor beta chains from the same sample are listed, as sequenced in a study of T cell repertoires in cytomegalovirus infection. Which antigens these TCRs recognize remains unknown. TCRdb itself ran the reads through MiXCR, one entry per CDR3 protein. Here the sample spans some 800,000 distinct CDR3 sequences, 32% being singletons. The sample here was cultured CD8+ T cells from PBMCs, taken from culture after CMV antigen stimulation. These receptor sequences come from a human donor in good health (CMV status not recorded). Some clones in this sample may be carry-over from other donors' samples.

CDR3 nucleotides: TGTGCCAGCAGTGCGGGACAGGGAAGGGATACGCAGTATTTT. Its translation: CASSAGQGRDTQYF. The chain combines TRBV6-2 or TRBV6-3 with TRBJ2-3; the match to TRBD1 covers 9 bases. This CDR3 is 14 amino acids long. From germline, CDR1 is MNHEY and CDR2 SVGEGT. The junction had 6 bases not matched to a gene; V was cut back by 5 bases and J by 6 bases.

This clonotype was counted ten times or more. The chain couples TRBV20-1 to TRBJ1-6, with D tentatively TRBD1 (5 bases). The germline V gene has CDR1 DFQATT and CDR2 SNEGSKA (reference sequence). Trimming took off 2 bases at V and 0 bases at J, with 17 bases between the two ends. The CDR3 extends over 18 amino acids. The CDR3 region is CSARRRVGQSSYNSPLHF. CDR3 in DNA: TGCAGTGCTAGAAGGAGGGTGGGGCAGAGCTCCTATAATTCACCCCTCCACTTT.

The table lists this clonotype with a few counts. CDR3 residues: CASSSLAGGPGETQYF. As DNA, the CDR3 is TGTGCCAGCAGTAGCCTAGCGGGGGGGCCGGGAGAGACCCAGTACTTC. The chain uses TRBV27 and TRBJ2-5, with 12 bases aligning to TRBD2. CDR1 and CDR2 from the germline V gene are MNHEY and SMNVEV (reference sequence). Germline trimming cut 5 bases from V and 4 bases from J; bases unmatched to any gene: 8. The CDR3 length is 16 residues.

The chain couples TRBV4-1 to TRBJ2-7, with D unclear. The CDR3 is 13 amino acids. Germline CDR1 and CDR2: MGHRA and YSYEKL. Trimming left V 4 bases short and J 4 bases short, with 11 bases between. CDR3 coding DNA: TGCGCCAGCAGCCCCCAGGACGGTTACGAGCAGTACTTC. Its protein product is CASSPQDGYEQYF.

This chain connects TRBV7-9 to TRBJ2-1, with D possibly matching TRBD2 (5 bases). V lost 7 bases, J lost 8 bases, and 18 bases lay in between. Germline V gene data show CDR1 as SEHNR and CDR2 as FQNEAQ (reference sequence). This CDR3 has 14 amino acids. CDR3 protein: CASTPPGVPDEQFF. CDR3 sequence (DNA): TGTGCCAGCACCCCTCCCGGGGTCCCGGATGAGCAGTTCTTC.

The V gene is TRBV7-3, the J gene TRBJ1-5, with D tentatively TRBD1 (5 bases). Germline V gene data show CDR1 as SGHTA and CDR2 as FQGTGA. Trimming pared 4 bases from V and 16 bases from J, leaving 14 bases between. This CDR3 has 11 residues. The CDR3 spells CASSYGDGFHF. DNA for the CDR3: TGTGCCAGCAGCTACGGGGACGGGTTCCATTTT.

Written as DNA, the CDR3 is TGTGCCAGCAGCGAAGAGGCGACGGACAGGGGGTACGAGCAGTACTTC. Amino acid sequence: CASSEEATDRGYEQYF. The chain carries TRBV7-3 and TRBJ2-7; 10 bases agree with TRBD1. CDR1 and CDR2 from the germline V gene are SGHTA and FQGTGA. The CDR3 spans 16 residues. V shed 5 bases, J shed 4 bases, and the junction held 11 bases outside the gene matches.

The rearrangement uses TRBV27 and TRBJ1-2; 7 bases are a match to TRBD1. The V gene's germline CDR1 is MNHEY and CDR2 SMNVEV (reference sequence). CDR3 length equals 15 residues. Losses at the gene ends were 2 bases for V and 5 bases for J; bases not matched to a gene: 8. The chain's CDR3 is CASSLGQDQRYGYTF. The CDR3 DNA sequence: TGTGCCAGCAGTTTAGGACAGGATCAACGATATGGCTACACCTTC.

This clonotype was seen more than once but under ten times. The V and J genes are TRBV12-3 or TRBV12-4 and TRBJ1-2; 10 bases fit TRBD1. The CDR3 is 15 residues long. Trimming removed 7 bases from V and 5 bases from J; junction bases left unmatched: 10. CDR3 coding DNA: TGTGCCAGCACGTCCCATTGGGGACAGGGGTATGGCTACACCTTC. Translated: CASTSHWGQGYGYTF.

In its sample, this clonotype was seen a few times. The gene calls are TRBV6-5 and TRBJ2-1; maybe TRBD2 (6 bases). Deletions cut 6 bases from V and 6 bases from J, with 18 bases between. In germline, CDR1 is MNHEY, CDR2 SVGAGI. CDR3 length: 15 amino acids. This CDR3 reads CASSSPGLGLNEQFF. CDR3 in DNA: TGTGCCAGCAGCAGCCCGGGACTTGGACTCAATGAGCAGTTCTTC.

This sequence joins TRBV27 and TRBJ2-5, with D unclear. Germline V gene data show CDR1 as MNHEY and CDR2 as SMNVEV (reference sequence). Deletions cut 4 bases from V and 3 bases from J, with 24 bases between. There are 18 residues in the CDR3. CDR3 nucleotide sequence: TGTGCCAGCAGTTCACAAAATCCTCGGGTCAGCCCTGAAGAGACCCAGTACTTC. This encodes CASSSQNPRVSPEETQYF.

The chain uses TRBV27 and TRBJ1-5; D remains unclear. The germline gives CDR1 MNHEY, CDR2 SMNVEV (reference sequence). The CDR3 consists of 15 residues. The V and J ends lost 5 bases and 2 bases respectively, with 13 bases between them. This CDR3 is CASSARGTGNQPQHF. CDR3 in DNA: TGTGCCAGCAGTGCGCGGGGAACAGGCAATCAGCCCCAGCATTTT.

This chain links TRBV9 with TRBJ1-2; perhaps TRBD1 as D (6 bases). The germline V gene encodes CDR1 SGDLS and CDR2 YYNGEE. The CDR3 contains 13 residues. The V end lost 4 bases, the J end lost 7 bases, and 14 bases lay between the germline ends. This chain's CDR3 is CASSPSGAGGYTF. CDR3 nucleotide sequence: TGTGCCAGCAGCCCCTCAGGGGCAGGTGGCTACACCTTC. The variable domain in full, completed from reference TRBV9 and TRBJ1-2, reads DSGVTQTPKHLITATGQRVTLRCSPRSGDLSVYWYQQSLDQGLQFLIQYYNGEERAKGNILERFSAQQFPDLHSELNLSSLELGDSALYFCASSPSGAGGYTFGSGTRLTVV.

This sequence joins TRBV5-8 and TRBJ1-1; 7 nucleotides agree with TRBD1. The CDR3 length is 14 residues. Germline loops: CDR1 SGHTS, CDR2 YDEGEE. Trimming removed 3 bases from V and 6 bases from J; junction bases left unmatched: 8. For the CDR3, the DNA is TGTGCCAGCAGCTCACGTCTGACAGGGCCTGAAGCTTTCTTT. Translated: CASSSRLTGPEAFF.